The 28 T cell receptor beta chains below all came from one sample that was sequenced in a study of cytomegalovirus exposure and HLA in healthy donors. PCR involved 60 Vbeta and 13 Jbeta primers. Sequencing was performed with immunoSEQ multiplex PCR; in TCRdb, only in-frame clones are kept and a portion is missing. This table holds tens of thousands of clones, less than 75% found once. The specimen was PBMCs. The origin of the receptors is a man aged 35-49 years in good health and CMV-seropositive.

This chain links TRBV4-1 with TRBJ2-5; no clear D. Trimming pared 0 bases from V and 3 bases from J, leaving 8 bases between. Germline CDR1 reads MGHRA; CDR2 reads YSYEKL. This CDR3 is 14 amino acids long. CDR3 protein: CASSQDYTKETQYF. The DNA of the CDR3 is TGCGCCAGCAGCCAAGATTACACTAAAGAGACCCAGTACTTC.

This clone was found a few times. CDR3 coding DNA: TGTGCCAGCTCACCACGGGGCGGAGTTAATGAAAAACTGTTTTTT. Translation: CASSPRGGVNEKLFF. J is TRBJ1-4 and V is TRBV18, with a possible D match to TRBD1 (5 bases). The V gene lost 1 base and the J gene lost 4 bases, with 10 bases spanning the gap. In germline, CDR1 is KGHSH, CDR2 LQKENI. The CDR3 spans 15 residues.

The chain joins TRBV6-1 to TRBJ2-5, with D tentatively TRBD2 (5 bases). The CDR3 is 15 residues long. Between the trimmed V and J ends, which lost 2 bases and 2 bases, there was a span of 12 bases. Germline V gene lookup returns CDR1 MNHNS and CDR2 SASEGT. CDR3 bases: TGTGCCAGCAGTGAAAGCGAACTAGTACAAGAGACCCAGTACTTC. Protein product: CASSESELVQETQYF.

This clone has only one observation. This chain links TRBV5-6 with TRBJ2-5; 7 bases align to TRBD2. The CDR3 has 16 amino acids. J gave up 11 bases and V 5 bases, and 21 bases lay outside the gene matches. Germline V lookup: CDR1 SGHDT, CDR2 YYEEEE. In DNA, the CDR3 is TGTGCCAGCAGTCGGTACGGGCTAGCGGAAACTAATGAGCAGTACTTC. Its translation: CASSRYGLAETNEQYF.

The chain uses TRBV7-9 and TRBJ2-3, with D possibly matching TRBD2 (6 bases). Germline V lookup: CDR1 SEHNR, CDR2 FQNEAQ (reference sequence). This CDR3 is built from 13 residues. The V end lost 5 bases, the J end lost 4 bases, and 10 bases lay between the germline ends. The CDR3 sequence is CASSIPGADTQYF. The CDR3 coding sequence is TGTGCCAGCAGCATACCGGGGGCAGATACGCAGTATTTT. Variable domain in full (rest from reference TRBV7-9 and TRBJ2-3): DTGVSQNPRHKITKRGQNVTFRCDPISEHNRLYWYRQTLGQGPEFLTYFQNEAQLEKSRLLSDRFSAERPKGSFSTLEIQRTEQGDSAMYLCASSIPGADTQYFGPGTRLTVL.

V gene TRBV28 combines with J gene TRBJ2-1; D perhaps matches TRBD1 (5 bases). This CDR3 contains 14 residues. CDR1 MDHEN and CDR2 SYDVKM come from the germline V gene. The V gene lost 5 bases and the J gene lost 6 bases, with 14 bases spanning the gap. CDR3 region: CASSTPTVINEQFF. The CDR3 DNA sequence: TGTGCCAGCAGTACCCCGACAGTTATCAATGAGCAGTTCTTC.

This clone has just a few counts. V usage is TRBV29-1 and J usage is TRBJ2-5; tentative D call: TRBD1 (5 bases). The ends were cut back, 1 base at V and 0 bases at J, with 12 bases in the middle. This CDR3 spans 15 amino acids. Looked up from germline, CDR1 is SQVTM and CDR2 is ANQGSEA. This CDR3 reads CSVEGGSQYQETQYF. CDR3 sequence (DNA): TGCAGCGTTGAAGGGGGCAGTCAGTACCAAGAGACCCAGTACTTC.

As for this clone: This is likely a read error, given that the CDR3 carries no conserved phenylalanine or tryptophan at its end. The chain links TRBV30 to TRBJ1-6, with 7 nucleotides matching TRBD1. This CDR3 contains 14 residues. V lost 0 bases to trimming and J lost 7 bases; unmatched junction nucleotides: 3. The V gene's germline CDR1 is GTSNPN and CDR2 SVGIG (reference sequence). The DNA for the CDR3 is TGTGCCTGGAGTGTTGAAGGGGGCAATTCACCCCTCCACGTT. Protein sequence: CAWSVEGGNSPLHV.

The chain joins TRBV18 to TRBJ1-1; 7 nucleotides align to TRBD1. Unmatched junction bases numbered 8, after V lost 6 bases and J lost 1 base. The CDR3 spans 15 residues. The germline gives CDR1 KGHSH, CDR2 LQKENI. CDR3 in DNA: TGTGCCAGCTCTCCCGAGGGGGCGCCGAACACTGAAGCTTTCTTT. It codes for CASSPEGAPNTEAFF.

The rearrangement uses TRBV18 and TRBJ2-2, with D perhaps matching TRBD1 (8 bases). Germline CDR1 KGHSH, CDR2 LQKENI. The CDR3 is made up of 15 amino acids. V lost 6 bases and J 4 bases, leaving 15 bases between the germline ends. CDR3 amino acids: CASSRQGRATGELFF. The CDR3 coding sequence is TGTGCCAGCTCCCGACAGGGGAGGGCCACCGGGGAGCTGTTTTTT.

CDR3 nucleotide sequence: TGTGCCAGCTCACAGGAGTCCGGGCGGGACACTGAAGCTTTCTTT. Amino acid sequence: CASSQESGRDTEAFF. V gene TRBV18 combines with J gene TRBJ1-1; the D is unclear. Trimming took 4 bases from V and 3 from J, leaving 15 bases between them. Germline V lookup: CDR1 KGHSH, CDR2 LQKENI. CDR3 length: 15 residues.

The chain uses TRBV11-3 and TRBJ2-3; 9 positions match TRBD1. The CDR3 has 14 amino acids. Losses at the gene ends were 1 base for V and 7 bases for J; bases not matched to a gene: 3. From germline, CDR1 is SGHNT and CDR2 YENEEA. The CDR3, as DNA: TGTGCCAGCAGCTTAGGGACAGGGGTGAATACGCAGTATTTT. Translation gives CASSLGTGVNTQYF.

CDR3 sequence (DNA): TGCGCCAGCAGCTTGGTGGGCACGAACACTGAAGCTTTCTTT. Translated, it gives CASSLVGTNTEAFF. J is TRBJ1-1 and V is TRBV5-1; D uncertain. The germline V gene encodes CDR1 SGHRS and CDR2 YFSETQ. The CDR3 contains 14 residues. V lost 0 bases and J lost 1, with 7 bases in between.

This chain connects TRBV6-1 to TRBJ2-7; D is possibly TRBD1 (6 bases). The CDR3 totals 14 residues. V was trimmed by 4 bases and J by 0 bases, leaving 10 bases between them. Looked up from germline, CDR1 is MNHNS and CDR2 is SASEGT. CDR3 loop: CASSVTGSSYEQYF. CDR3 DNA sequence: TGTGCCAGCAGTGTGACAGGCAGCTCCTACGAGCAGTACTTC.

The V gene is TRBV29-1, the J gene TRBJ2-3, with D possibly TRBD2 on 6 matching bases. The CDR3 totals 11 residues. V was pared by 7 bases and J by 6 bases, with 11 bases between. The V gene's germline CDR1 is SQVTM and CDR2 ANQGSEA. The CDR3 spells CSASSVDTQYF. In DNA form, the CDR3 reads TGCAGCGCTTCTAGCGTCGATACGCAGTATTTT.

The chain couples TRBV5-6 to TRBJ1-2; TRBD1 might be the D (6 bases). The CDR3 runs to 14 residues. Germline CDR1 SGHDT, CDR2 YYEEEE. V was trimmed by 4 bases and J by 3 bases, leaving 13 bases between them. CDR3 nucleotide sequence: TGTGCCAGCAGCCCACAGGGTCGGGACTATGGCTACACCTTC. Amino acids: CASSPQGRDYGYTF.

This clone was picked up a small number of times. This sequence joins TRBV6-4 and TRBJ2-3; 9 bases align to TRBD2. Germline V gives CDR1 MRHNA, CDR2 SNTAGT. The junction had 6 bases not matched to a gene; V was cut back by 4 bases and J by 1 base. The CDR3 loop spans 16 amino acids. CDR3 in amino acids: CASSAGSGSGTDTQYF. CDR3 bases: TGTGCCAGCAGTGCCGGTAGCGGGAGTGGCACAGATACGCAGTATTTT.

This CDR3 is CASIAGAPVAGELFF. The CDR3, as DNA: TGTGCCAGCATAGCGGGGGCCCCCGTTGCCGGGGAGCTGTTTTTT. The chain recombines TRBV2 with TRBJ2-2; 9 positions agree with TRBD2. This CDR3 has 15 amino acids. CDR1 and CDR2 from the germline V gene are SNHLY and FYNNEI. With 7 bases clipped from V and 6 bases from J, the junction kept 9 bases outside the gene matches.

This clone was seen only once. This rearrangement joins TRBV5-1 to TRBJ2-2; TRBD2 aligns across 11 bases. The V gene end was trimmed by 6 bases and the J gene end by 2 bases; junction bases not matched to a gene: 6. Germline V gene lookup returns CDR1 SGHRS and CDR2 YFSETQ. This CDR3 has 16 amino acids. CDR3 bases: TGCGCCAGCAACCCGGGACTAGCGGATAACACCGGGGAGCTGTTTTTT. Amino acids: CASNPGLADNTGELFF.

This rearrangement joins TRBV4-2 to TRBJ1-3; D ambiguous. V was cut by 2 bases and J by 0 bases, with 5 bases left in between. This CDR3 contains 14 residues. The germline V gene encodes CDR1 LGHNA and CDR2 YNFKEQ. CDR3 in amino acids: CASSQTSSGNTIYF. As DNA, the CDR3 is TGTGCCAGCAGCCAAACCAGCTCTGGAAACACCATATATTTT.

This clone was seen more than once but under ten times. This chain joins TRBV27 and TRBJ1-6, with 11 bases identical to TRBD1. CDR1 is MNHEY, CDR2 SMNVEV, per germline (reference sequence). This CDR3 comprises 16 residues. V was clipped by 5 bases and J by 10 bases; unmatched bases: 10. The CDR3 DNA sequence: TGTGCCAGCAGTACTCGGACAGGGGGCGACGGGTCACCCCTCCACTTT. This sequence encodes CASSTRTGGDGSPLHF.

The chain joins TRBV28 to TRBJ1-5; D uncertain. The V end was cut by 2 bases, the J end by 5 bases, with 10 bases between. The germline V gene encodes CDR1 MDHEN and CDR2 SYDVKM. CDR3 length equals 14 residues. The CDR3 region has the DNA TGTGCCAGCAGTTTAAGCGGCAGAGATCAGCCCCAGCATTTT. The encoded protein is CASSLSGRDQPQHF. The full variable domain, its missing parts supplied by reference TRBV28 and TRBJ1-5, is DVKVTQSSRYLVKRTGEKVFLECVQDMDHENMFWYRQDPGLGLRLIYFSYDVKMKEKGDIPEGYSVSREKKERFSLILESASTNQTSMYLCASSLSGRDQPQHFGDGTRLSIL.

V is TRBV4-1 and J is TRBJ1-5; no clear D gene. The V and J ends lost 1 base and 3 bases respectively, with 10 bases between them. Per germline, CDR1 MGHRA and CDR2 YSYEKL. The CDR3 covers 15 residues. The CDR3 loop reads CASSQVVSNNQPQHF. In DNA form, the CDR3 reads TGCGCCAGCAGCCAAGTCGTGAGTAACAATCAGCCCCAGCATTTT.

The V call is TRBV28, the J call TRBJ2-7; tentatively, D is TRBD2 (5 bases). The germline V gene has CDR1 MDHEN and CDR2 SYDVKM. Trimming stripped 5 bases from V and 7 bases from J, with 15 bases between. The CDR3 is 13 residues long. CDR3 sequence (DNA): TGTGCCAGCAGTCCGACACGCCCGGGAGAGCAGTACTTC. Its protein product is CASSPTRPGEQYF.

CDR3 loop: CASSVGGNTEAFF. CDR3 sequence (DNA): TGTGCCAGCAGTGTGGGGGGGAACACTGAAGCTTTCTTT. The chain joins TRBV2 to TRBJ1-1; TRBD1 is a possible D gene (5 bases). The V end was cut by 4 bases, the J end by 1 base, with 7 bases between. Germline V CDR1 and CDR2: SNHLY, FYNNEI. The CDR3 loop spans 13 amino acids.

This clone occurred a few times. V gene TRBV11-2 combines with J gene TRBJ2-2, with a weak D call TRBD2 (5 bases). Per the germline V gene, CDR1 is SGHAT and CDR2 is FQNNGV. CDR3 length: 16 residues. The germline V and J ends were trimmed by 1 base and 2 bases, with 11 bases remaining between them. CDR3 in amino acids: CASSLGTGINTGELFF. Written as DNA, the CDR3 is TGTGCCAGCAGCTTAGGGACGGGGATCAACACCGGGGAGCTGTTTTTT.

The chain links TRBV5-6 to TRBJ1-4; D is possibly TRBD1 (6 bases). The V and J ends lost 7 bases and 7 bases respectively, with 14 bases between them. The CDR3 length is 13 residues. Germline CDR1 and CDR2: SGHDT and YYEEEE. CDR3 loop: CASGVRGGEKLFF. CDR3 in DNA: TGTGCCAGCGGAGTGAGGGGGGGTGAAAAACTGTTTTTT. The full variable domain, rest sourced from reference TRBV5-6 and TRBJ1-4, is DAGVTQSPTHLIKTRGQQVTLRCSPKSGHDTVSWYQQALGQGPQFIFQYYEEEERQRGNFPDRFSGHQFPNYSSELNVNALLLGDSALYLCASGVRGGEKLFFGSGTQLSVL.

For this clone: Its ends do not fully match the called genes, so a read error is possible. The genes are TRBV7-9 and TRBJ1-5; 7 bases match TRBD1. Germline CDR1 reads SEHNR; CDR2 reads FQNEAQ (reference sequence). This CDR3 spans 12 amino acids. In nucleotides, the CDR3 is TGTTCCAGCAGCACAGGGGACCAGCCCCAGCATTTT. Translated, it gives CSSSTGDQPQHF.